The T cell receptor beta chain under discussion was sequenced for a study of blood T cells in healthy people across ages. Alongside a J-beta primer mix, a sample-barcoded 5' primer served in a second PCR lasting roughly 7 to 11 cycles. TCRdb independently ran MiXCR on the 5' RACE reads; one entry per CDR3 protein. The sample consists of some 1,000,000 distinct CDR3 sequences, roughly a quarter of them appearing once. The germline gives CDR1 MDHEN, CDR2 SYDVKM. There are 15 residues in the CDR3. These data were also filed under a second study, of T cells of mothers and their children.

This receptor was obtained from a girl aged 2 to 10 in good health. Sequenced sample: blood. The genes are TRBV28 and TRBJ2-5; D possibly matches TRBD1 or TRBD2 (5 bases each). The end of the DNA aligns better with TRBJ2-1, so the J call may be wrong. The CDR3 reads CASSFRGRGSNEQFF. The CDR3 bases are TGTGCCAGCAGTTTCCGGGGTAGGGGTTCCAATGAGCAGTTCTTC.